This T cell receptor (beta chain) was identified during a study of post-analysis software for immune sequencing data. Only a few counts were recorded for this clonotype. Its antigen is unidentified. Unmatched junction bases numbered 13, after V lost 2 bases and J lost 7 bases. The CDR3 contains 17 residues. Germline V gene data show CDR1 as MRHNA and CDR2 as SNTAGT. Study-level results: Patients carried several TRBV segments more frequently than controls did, and TRBV5-6, TRBV5-1 and TRBV20-1 were among them. Normalized Chao1 diversity was significantly reduced in patients versus controls.

Unique molecular identifiers were built into the TCR beta cDNA libraries. The yield from approximately 1 to 10 million T cells was roughly 500,000 cDNA molecules in total. TCRdb analysed the PCR reads with MiXCR anew, one entry per CDR3 protein. The sample has hundreds of thousands of distinct CDR3 sequences, around 40% seen once. The TCR sequence derives from a girl between 5 and 17 years old with multiple sclerosis. The sample was blood. The chain couples TRBV6-4 to TRBJ2-1, with 8 positions matching TRBD2. CDR3 bases: TGTGCCAGCAGTGACGGGGGGTTCGGACTAGCTATAAATGAGCAGTTCTTC. Its protein product is CASSDGGFGLAINEQFF.